This TCR beta chain was sequenced for a study of T cell changes during pregnancy in multiple sclerosis. Repertoires were generated with immunoSEQ multiplex PCR, while TCRdb's copy carries only in-frame clones and drops some. This table holds about 27,000 clones, nearly 90% found once. V was clipped by 5 bases and J by 0 bases, with 13 bases between them. In germline, CDR1 is SGHTA, CDR2 FQGNSA. This CDR3 has 15 amino acids. This rearrangement joins TRBV7-2 to TRBJ2-5, with D possibly being TRBD1 (5 bases). Sample: CD8+ T cells from peripheral blood mononuclear cells, taken in the second trimester of pregnancy. This clonotype was sampled from a female donor with multiple sclerosis, enrolled in a pregnancy study. CDR3 region: CASSLETAYQETQYF. For the CDR3, the DNA is TGTGCCAGCAGCCTCGAGACAGCGTACCAAGAGACCCAGTACTTC.